The text below deals with one TCR beta chain. The data stem from a study of control samples from healthy donors and cancer patients. The method was immunoSEQ multiplex PCR; TCRdb's version includes in-frame clones alone and lacks a portion of them. The sample contains under 130,000 clones, roughly 80% of which appear only once. CDR1 and CDR2 from the germline V gene are SGHAT and FQNNGV. With 5 bases removed from V and 4 bases from J, the gap between germline ends came to 11 bases. This CDR3 contains 13 residues. This sequence joins TRBV11-2 and TRBJ1-1; unclear D gene. Material: blood. This receptor was obtained from a woman in her fifties or sixties in good health. CDR3 in amino acids: CASSQGRATEAFF. The CDR3 DNA follows: TGTGCCAGCAGCCAAGGGAGGGCCACTGAAGCTTTCTTT.